This T cell receptor beta chain was captured by sequencing in a study of tumor-infiltrating lymphocytes in localized non-small cell lung cancer. Study-wide findings and caveats: TCRbeta sequencing showed higher T cell infiltration in tumors than uninvolved lung.

Concerning this clone: What it binds is unknown.

Data came from immunoSEQ multiplex PCR; TCRdb stores just in-frame clones and leaves some out. Of 5,500 to 8,500 clones listed, 74% are singletons. The TCR comes from a human donor with non-small cell lung cancer. Sequenced input: uninvolved lung tissue not adjacent to the tumor.

CDR3 in DNA: TGTGCCAGCAGTTTAACACTAGCGGGGGTTACCGGGGAGCTGTTTTTT. Protein sequence: CASSLTLAGVTGELFF. This chain uses TRBV27 with TRBJ2-2, with 11 bases aligning to TRBD2. Germline CDR1 is MNHEY and CDR2 is SMNVEV (reference sequence). V shed 2 bases, J shed 5 bases, and the junction held 4 bases outside the gene matches. This CDR3 is built from 16 residues.